Listed below are T cell receptor beta chains from one sample, sequenced in a study of T cells in Graves' hyperthyroidism and ophthalmopathy. TCRdb re-analysed the multiplex PCR reads in MiXCR, keeping a single row per CDR3 protein. The data hold about 320,000 distinct CDR3 sequences, with 16% observed a single time. Sequencing was done on a sample of blood. The receptors here all came from a man aged 30 to 45 with Graves' hyperthyroidism. The CDR3 runs from the conserved cysteine through the conserved F or W. A D gene is named only where the DNA matches it firmly. Size is stated for part of the rows, as once, few or many counts, or as a class when the clone is expanded.

J,D,V,size,CDR3,DNA
TRBJ2-1,NA,TRBV6-2/TRBV6-3,few,CACEQGGEQFF,TGTGCCTGCGAACAGGGCGGTGAGCAGTTCTTC
TRBJ2-1,TRBD2,TRBV20-1,few,CSATGLAGGRKGSYNEQFF,TGCAGTGCTACCGGACTAGCGGGAGGGAGGAAAGGCTCCTACAATGAGCAGTTCTTC
TRBJ1-1,NA,TRBV12-3/TRBV12-4,many,CASRGTSNTEAFF,TGTGCCAGCAGGGGGACATCGAACACTGAAGCTTTCTTT
TRBJ1-2,NA,TRBV29-1,many,CSALGAGAGYGYTF,TGCAGCGCCCTGGGCGCAGGGGCCGGCTATGGCTACACCTTC
TRBJ2-4,NA,TRBV28,few,CASSLDGKNIQYF,TGTGCCAGCAGTTTAGACGGCAAAAACATTCAGTACTTC
TRBJ1-4,NA,TRBV19,NA,CASRGIRGDATNEKLFF,TGTGCCAGTAGGGGGATCAGGGGCGATGCAACTAATGAAAAACTGTTTTTT
TRBJ2-7,TRBD2,TRBV30,many,CAWGSGRTYEQYF,TGTGCCTGGGGGAGCGGGAGGACCTACGAGCAGTACTTC
TRBJ2-5,NA,TRBV11-2,many,CASSLDGRDMRETQYF,TGTGCCAGCAGCTTAGATGGGAGGGACATGAGAGAGACCCAGTACTTC
TRBJ2-2,TRBD1,TRBV11-1,many,CASSRSDAGGAAGKLFF,TGTGCCAGCAGCCGTTCGGACGCAGGGGGCGCGGCCGGGAAGCTGTTTTTT
TRBJ2-4,TRBD2,TRBV11-2,many,CASSSPSGSVNIQYF,TGTGCCAGCAGCTCCCCTAGCGGCAGCGTGAACATTCAGTACTTC
TRBJ2-5,NA,TRBV25-1,few,CASSGGSVIRETQYF,TGTGCCAGCAGTGGGGGTAGCGTTATTAGAGAGACCCAGTACTTC
TRBJ2-5,TRBD1,TRBV15,NA,CATSGDRGQQETQYF,TGTGCCACCAGCGGGGACAGGGGGCAACAAGAGACCCAGTACTTC
TRBJ2-7,NA,TRBV15,few,CATSDRTYEQYF,TGTGCCACCAGCGACAGAACCTACGAGCAGTACTTC
TRBJ1-4,NA,TRBV2,many,CASSKSRATENEKLFF,TGTGCCAGCAGTAAAAGCAGGGCGACTGAAAATGAAAAACTGTTTTTT
TRBJ1-3,NA,TRBV20-1,few,CSAPIRTGPGNTIYF,TGCAGTGCTCCTATACGAACAGGGCCGGGAAACACCATATATTTT
TRBJ2-7,TRBD2,TRBV28,NA,CASFSAGGSYEQYF,TGTGCCAGCTTTTCCGCGGGAGGATCCTACGAGCAGTACTTC
TRBJ2-7,NA,TRBV4-1,few,CASSLGLGETYEQYF,TGCGCCAGCAGCCTGGGGTTAGGGGAAACCTACGAGCAGTACTTC
TRBJ2-7,TRBD2,TRBV7-9,NA,CASSPREAGGHYEQYF,TGTGCCAGCAGCCCTCGAGAAGCGGGAGGTCACTACGAGCAGTACTTC
TRBJ1-5,NA,TRBV11-2,many,CASSLDRQYNQPQHF,TGTGCCAGCAGCTTAGACAGACAGTACAATCAGCCCCAGCATTTT
TRBJ2-7,TRBD1,TRBV20-1,few,CSAMDRVDEQYF,TGCAGTGCCATGGACAGGGTGGACGAGCAGTACTTC
TRBJ2-3,NA,TRBV29-1,NA,CSVDPVSTDTQYF,TGCAGCGTTGATCCGGTTAGCACAGATACGCAGTATTTT
TRBJ2-1,TRBD2,TRBV7-9,NA,CASSLGGREQLF,TGTGCCAGCAGCTTAGGGGGGAGGGAGCAGCTCTTC
TRBJ2-1,NA,TRBV12-3/TRBV12-4,once,CASSGLDRYNEQFF,TGTGCCAGCAGTGGGCTGGACCGTTACAATGAGCAGTTCTTC
TRBJ2-5,TRBD2,TRBV11-2,many,CASSLDNGREETQYF,TGTGCCAGCAGCTTAGATAACGGGAGGGAAGAGACCCAGTACTTC
TRBJ2-1,NA,TRBV7-2,NA,CASSPLAARGNEQFF,TGTGCCAGCAGCCCTCTCGCGGCCAGGGGAAATGAGCAGTTCTTC
TRBJ2-5,NA,TRBV15,many,CATSDPRRWQETQYF,TGTGCCACCAGCGACCCCCGGCGGTGGCAAGAGACCCAGTACTTC
TRBJ2-1,TRBD2,TRBV6-2/TRBV6-3,many,CASSYPSRGTSGSYNEQFF,TGTGCCAGCAGTTACCCTTCACGAGGGACTAGCGGCTCCTACAATGAGCAGTTCTTC
TRBJ1-3,NA,TRBV30,few,CAWIGSGNTIYF,TGTGCCTGGATAGGCTCTGGAAACACCATATATTTT
TRBJ2-5,TRBD2,TRBV11-2,many,CASSLGGTSVETQYF,TGTGCCAGCAGCTTGGGGGGGACTAGCGTGGAGACCCAGTACTTC
TRBJ2-1,NA,TRBV11-2,NA,CASSIGAAYNEQFF,TGTGCCAGTAGTATAGGTGCAGCCTACAATGAGCAGTTCTTC